The 24 T cell receptor beta chains below were found in one sample sequenced in a study of low-dose radiotherapy and immunotherapy resistance in tumors. This sample's time point: before trial treatment. Covering alpha and beta chains, TRAV- and TRBV-specific primers were used for the first-strand cDNA. A constant-region primer paired with the V-primer adapter amplified TCRs over around 18 PCR cycles. TCRdb redid the calling of the reads with MiXCR, one entry per CDR3 protein. Altogether approximately 90,000 distinct CDR3 sequences are present, 15% to 20% being singletons, with the ten largest covering 2.5% to 3.5%. Specimen: PBMCs, collected before treatment. The receptors here all came from a male donor with prostate cancer.

This clonotype has more than one count but fewer than ten. The chain recombines TRBV10-3 with TRBJ2-3; 11 positions agree with TRBD1. The V gene end was trimmed by 0 bases and the J gene end by 5 bases; junction bases not matched to a gene: 4. The CDR3 spans 16 residues. CDR1 is ENHRY and CDR2 is SYGVKD in the germline V gene. CDR3: CAISESGQGAVDTQYF. The CDR3 bases are TGTGCCATCAGTGAGTCAGGACAGGGGGCTGTAGATACGCAGTATTTT.

This clonotype has a handful of counts. The chain combines TRBV18 with TRBJ2-7; TRBD1 aligns across 8 bases. The germline CDR1 and CDR2 sequences are KGHSH and LQKENI. The J segment lost 4 bases and the V segment lost 6 bases, leaving 8 bases of the junction unmatched. This CDR3 has 14 amino acids. This CDR3 reads CASSPQGASYEQYF. The CDR3 nucleotides read TGTGCCAGCTCCCCCCAGGGGGCGTCTTACGAGCAGTACTTC.

This clonotype was recorded many times. This chain joins TRBV12-3 or TRBV12-4 and TRBJ2-3; D gene uncertain. Between the trimmed V and J ends, which lost 1 base and 3 bases, there was a span of 8 bases. This CDR3 spans 14 amino acids. The CDR3 DNA reads TGTGCCAGCAGTTTAGGGTTCGAGACAGATACGCAGTATTTT. Translated: CASSLGFETDTQYF.

This clonotype was detected ten times or more. V usage is TRBV18 and J usage is TRBJ1-3; D possibly corresponds to TRBD1 (6 bases). The CDR3 length is 16 residues. Germline CDR1 is KGHSH and CDR2 is LQKENI. V lost 4 bases, J lost 0 bases, and 13 bases lay in between. CDR3 nucleotides: TGTGCCAGCTCACAAAACAGGGACGACTCTGGAAACACCATATATTTT. The encoded protein is CASSQNRDDSGNTIYF.

In this sample, this clonotype turned up many times. The CDR3 region is CASRGTGSLFEQYF. The CDR3 DNA follows: TGTGCCAGCCGCGGGACAGGGAGTTTGTTCGAGCAGTACTTC. V and J are TRBV25-1 and TRBJ2-7, with 9 bases fitting TRBD1. CDR1 is MGHDK, CDR2 SYGVNS, per germline. The CDR3 totals 14 residues. The V gene end was trimmed by 8 bases and the J gene end by 6 bases; junction bases not matched to a gene: 11.

There are many counts of this clonotype. The gene calls are TRBV3-1 and TRBJ2-6; D unclear. The V gene lost 8 bases and the J gene lost 1 base, with 9 bases spanning the gap. CDR1 and CDR2 from the germline V gene are LGHDT and YNNKEL (reference sequence). The CDR3 is made up of 14 amino acids. DNA of the CDR3: TGTGCCAGCGGTTGGAAATCTGGGGCCAACGTCCTGACTTTC. This encodes CASGWKSGANVLTF.

This clonotype was seen repeatedly, ten times or more. The V call is TRBV2, the J call TRBJ2-7; D is ambiguous. The CDR3 totals 13 residues. Germline lookup yields CDR1 SNHLY and CDR2 FYNNEI. The germline V and J ends were trimmed by 7 bases and 0 bases, with 10 bases remaining between them. CDR3 sequence (DNA): TGTGCCAGCACAGAGCCTACCTCCTACGAGCAGTACTTC. Amino acids: CASTEPTSYEQYF.

Note on this clonotype: One base away lies a much larger clone, so this may be a sequencing read error. This chain connects TRBV2 to TRBJ2-1; 10 positions match TRBD2. CDR1 is SNHLY and CDR2 is FYNNEI in the germline V gene. This CDR3 region has 15 residues. DNA for the CDR3: TGTGACAGCAGTGTTTTCATAGCGGGGGGTTCTGAGCAGTTCTTC. Amino acid sequence: CDSSVFIAGGSEQFF.

In this sample, this clonotype turned up many times. V gene TRBV6-6 combines with J gene TRBJ1-2; 9 bases agree with TRBD1. The CDR3 loop spans 13 amino acids. Per the germline V gene, CDR1 is MNHNY and CDR2 is SVGAGI (reference sequence). Germline trimming cut 6 bases from V and 8 bases from J; bases unmatched to any gene: 7. As DNA, the CDR3 is TGTGCCAGCAGCTCGGACAGGGGAGGCGGCTACACCTTC. The encoded protein is CASSSDRGGGYTF.

This clonotype was detected ten times or more. V gene TRBV11-2 combines with J gene TRBJ2-1; 7 bases match TRBD1. There are 15 residues in the CDR3. The germline CDR1 and CDR2 sequences are SGHAT and FQNNGV. With 7 bases clipped from V and 2 bases from J, the junction kept 8 bases outside the gene matches. The CDR3 bases are TGTGCCAGCAACGAGGGACAGATCCCCTACAATGAGCAGTTCTTC. It is translated as CASNEGQIPYNEQFF.

This clonotype was found many times. The gene calls are TRBV20-1 and TRBJ2-1, with unresolved D. In germline, CDR1 is DFQATT, CDR2 SNEGSKA (reference sequence). V lost 4 bases and J lost 6, with 7 bases in between. This CDR3 spans 11 amino acids. The CDR3 DNA sequence: TGCAGTGCTAAACCCCTCAATGAGCAGTTCTTC. This codes for CSAKPLNEQFF.

This clonotype was counted at least ten times. V and J are TRBV20-1 and TRBJ1-1; TRBD1 agrees at 8 bases. The CDR3 has 17 residues. Germline V gene sequence: CDR1 DFQATT, CDR2 SNEGSKA (reference sequence). V shed 1 base, J shed 4 bases, and the junction held 14 bases outside the gene matches. In DNA form, the CDR3 reads TGCAGTGCTAGAGGAGGAGGGCAGGGGGCGCGAGGCACTGAAGCTTTCTTT. Residues: CSARGGGQGARGTEAFF.

Details on this clonotype: This is likely an artifact of a read error, given a far larger clone one base away. The CDR3 protein is CASSAAGTGGRTGELCF. The CDR3 DNA is TGTGCCAGCAGCGCCGCTGGGACAGGCGGTCGCACCGGGGAGCTGTGTTTT. The chain employs TRBV5-3 and TRBJ2-2, with 8 bases identical to TRBD1. TRBV5-3 is flagged as an ORF with uncertain function. This CDR3 has 17 residues.

A word on this clonotype: A much larger clone sits a single nucleotide away, making a read error possible. This chain uses TRBV14 with TRBJ2-7, with 11 bases fitting TRBD2. V shed 4 bases, J shed 7 bases, and the junction held 9 bases outside the gene matches. CDR1 and CDR2 (germline): SGHDN, FVKESK. The CDR3 runs 15 residues. The CDR3 is CASSRASGGYNEQYF. For the CDR3, the DNA is TGTGCCAGCAGCCGCGCTAGCGGGGGGTACAATGAGCAGTACTTC.

Many counts were recorded for this clonotype. The genes are TRBV9 and TRBJ2-2; D not certain. Trimming left V 8 bases short and J 0 bases short, with 20 bases between. Germline assignment: CDR1 SGDLS and CDR2 YYNGEE. The CDR3 is 17 amino acids. The CDR3: CASSGGWAPANTGELFF. The CDR3 DNA follows: TGTGCCAGTTCGGGCGGCTGGGCCCCCGCGAACACCGGGGAGCTGTTTTTT.

The table lists this clonotype with many counts. The CDR3: CSARDPGENIQYF. Here the CDR3 DNA reads TGCAGTGCTAGAGATCCAGGGGAGAACATTCAGTACTTC. The V call is TRBV20-1, the J call TRBJ2-4, with D tentatively TRBD1 (6 bases). CDR1 and CDR2 from the germline V gene are DFQATT and SNEGSKA (reference sequence). CDR3 length: 13 residues. The V end lost 0 bases, the J end lost 7 bases, and 10 bases lay between the germline ends.

This clonotype has a count of ten or more. The gene calls are TRBV11-2 and TRBJ2-2; 9 bases match TRBD2. The CDR3 loop spans 17 amino acids. Germline CDR1 and CDR2: SGHAT and FQNNGV. The V gene end was trimmed by 9 bases and the J gene end by 1 base; junction bases not matched to a gene: 12. The CDR3 sequence is CASSSAAGGWNTGELFF. CDR3 nucleotides: TGTGCCAGTTCCTCAGCAGCGGGGGGCTGGAACACCGGGGAGCTGTTTTTT.

This clonotype showed up many times. The V gene is TRBV10-3, the J gene TRBJ2-2; maybe TRBD1 (6 bases). Germline values: CDR1 ENHRY, CDR2 SYGVKD. Trimming removed 7 bases at V and 3 bases at J, with 12 bases between. The CDR3 has 14 amino acids. Here the CDR3 DNA reads TGTGCCATCACGCCAGGGGCGGACACCGGGGAGCTGTTTTTT. Residues: CAITPGADTGELFF.

This clonotype was seen repeatedly, ten times or more. It is likely a read error, because the conserved phenylalanine at the end of the CDR3 is missing. Because the CDR3's place on the DNA is in doubt, the DNA is left out and the CDR3 is given as listed by TCRdb. This rearrangement joins TRBV10-3 to TRBJ2-4; TRBD2 is taken as the D call from the table, unchecked against the DNA. 10 amino acids form the CDR3, both terminal residues included. The germline gives CDR1 ENHRY, CDR2 SYGVKD. The CDR3 reads CAIAWASGSS.

CDR3 region: CATKRGTGRSLNTGELFF. DNA of the CDR3: TGTGCCACCAAGAGGGGCACTGGGCGGTCCCTGAACACCGGGGAGCTGTTTTTT. The V call is TRBV6-4, the J call TRBJ2-2; D assignment may be TRBD1 or TRBD2 (5 bases each). Germline V gives CDR1 MRHNA, CDR2 SNTAGT. Trimming took 10 bases from V and 1 from J, leaving 25 bases between them. This CDR3 has 18 residues.

The sample holds many counts of this clonotype. The chain couples TRBV4-1 to TRBJ1-2; 10 bases line up with TRBD1. With V trimmed by 6 bases and J by 0 bases, 4 bases remained unmatched. The CDR3 has 15 amino acids. The germline CDR1 and CDR2 sequences are MGHRA and YSYEKL. CDR3: CASRAGQGANYGYTF. The CDR3, as DNA: TGCGCCAGCAGGGCTGGACAGGGGGCTAACTATGGCTACACCTTC.

The chain couples TRBV4-1 to TRBJ1-4, with D perhaps matching TRBD1 (5 bases). CDR1 is MGHRA, CDR2 YSYEKL, per germline. CDR3 size: 15 residues. The V end was cut by 1 base, the J end by 8 bases, with 14 bases between. The CDR3 sequence is CASSQVATWGEKLFF. The CDR3 DNA reads TGCGCCAGCAGCCAAGTCGCCACCTGGGGCGAAAAACTGTTTTTT.

For this clonotype: This is likely an artifact of a read error, given a far larger clone one base away. The V call is TRBV6-9, the J call TRBJ2-7; 8 nucleotides align to TRBD1. CDR1 and CDR2 (germline): MNHGY, SVAAGI. This CDR3 is built from 14 residues. CDR3 residues: CASLARQGNYEPYF. The CDR3 DNA reads TGTGCCAGCCTTGCCCGACAGGGGAACTACGAGCCGTACTTC.

This clonotype was recorded at least ten times. The rearrangement uses TRBV29-1 and TRBJ1-3; D possibly corresponds to TRBD1 (6 bases). Trimming removed 7 bases from V and 4 bases from J, with 8 bases in between. Germline CDR1 reads SQVTM; CDR2 reads ANQGSEA. This CDR3 comprises 11 residues. The CDR3 reads CSADRGNTIYF. Written as DNA, the CDR3 is TGCAGCGCCGACAGGGGAAACACCATATATTTT.